These 14 T cell receptor beta chains were all obtained from the same sample, sequenced in a study of Ad26.COV2.S vaccination and SARS-CoV-2 variants. As for treatment: about 20 received Ad26.COV2.S at low or high dose, single or two shots; roughly 5 received placebo; per-sample allocation not given. Following the first vaccine or placebo injection, samples were taken on day 63. This table comes from immunoSEQ multiplex PCR, and its TCRdb copy is limited to in-frame clones, with some not included. The sample includes hundreds of thousands of clones, roughly 91% of them seen just once. The sequencing used peripheral blood, collected in a trial of Ad26.COV2.S vaccine versus placebo. These receptors originate from a person between 18 and 65 years old who received the Ad26.COV2.S COVID-19 vaccine or a placebo.

This clone was detected only once. The chain employs TRBV13 and TRBJ1-4; TRBD1 aligns across 9 bases. J was trimmed by 7 bases and V by 5 bases; bases with no gene match: 8. The germline CDR1 and CDR2 sequences are PRHDT and FYEKMQ (reference sequence). There are 15 residues in the CDR3. For the CDR3, the DNA is TGTGCCAGCAGCGACAGGGGGGCGGGAGGTGAAAAACTGTTTTTT. It encodes CASSDRGAGGEKLFF.

This clone was seen a single time. V usage is TRBV6-6 and J usage is TRBJ1-3, with TRBD1 as a possible D gene (5 bases). The CDR3 consists of 13 residues. The germline gives CDR1 MNHNY, CDR2 SVGAGI (reference sequence). Trimming stripped 5 bases from V and 4 bases from J, with 9 bases between. The CDR3 DNA reads as TGTGCCAGCAGTCCAAGACAGGGAAACACCATATATTTT. Translated, it gives CASSPRQGNTIYF.

The sample holds one count of this clone. Written as DNA, the CDR3 is TGTGCCAGCAGTCCCGGGACAGGGGGCAATCAGCCCCAGCATTTT. This encodes CASSPGTGGNQPQHF. The J gene is TRBJ1-5, the V gene TRBV6-5; 10 nucleotides match TRBD1. Germline V gene lookup returns CDR1 MNHEY and CDR2 SVGAGI. Unmatched junction bases numbered 3, after V lost 5 bases and J lost 2 bases. CDR3 length: 15 amino acids.

This clone came up once. This chain links TRBV6-6 with TRBJ1-6, with TRBD1 identical over 7 bases. The CDR3 is made up of 15 amino acids. Germline loops: CDR1 MNHNY, CDR2 SVGAGI (reference sequence). V trimming: 6 bases; J trimming: 9 bases; junction bases outside the gene matches: 11. CDR3 sequence: CASSPPDRVVSPLHF. For the CDR3, the DNA is TGTGCCAGCAGCCCCCCTGACAGGGTAGTTTCACCCCTCCACTTT.

V is TRBV4-2 and J is TRBJ1-5; D gene unclear. Trimming took off 0 bases at V and 4 bases at J, with 10 bases between the two ends. The CDR3 is made up of 15 amino acids. Looked up from germline, CDR1 is LGHNA and CDR2 is YNFKEQ. The CDR3 nucleotides are TGTGCCAGCAGCCAAGAGATAGGGTGGAATCAGCCCCAGCATTTT. It translates to CASSQEIGWNQPQHF.

The chain is built from TRBV3-1 (or the pseudogene TRBV3-2) and TRBJ2-7; 10 bases are a match to TRBD1. In germline, CDR1 is LGHDT, CDR2 YNNKEL (reference sequence). With 1 base clipped from V and 7 bases from J, the junction kept 10 bases outside the gene matches. This CDR3 spans 16 amino acids. Here the CDR3 reads CASSQAPGQGTGEQYF. The CDR3 DNA reads TGTGCCAGCAGCCAAGCCCCGGGACAGGGGACGGGGGAGCAGTACTTC.

The CDR3 loop is CASSFRPGLANTDTQYF. The CDR3, as DNA: TGTGCCAGCAGCTTCCGACCGGGACTAGCGAACACAGATACGCAGTATTTT. This chain links TRBV3-1 (or the pseudogene TRBV3-2) with TRBJ2-3, with 10 bases identical to TRBD2. The V and J ends lost 5 bases and 2 bases, in that order; junction bases with no gene match: 10. Germline V lookup: CDR1 LGHDT, CDR2 YNNKEL (reference sequence). This CDR3 has 17 amino acids.

For the CDR3, the DNA is TGTGCCAGCAGCCAGTGGACAGGGGACTACGAGCAGTACTTC. Protein sequence: CASSQWTGDYEQYF. The chain joins TRBV14 to TRBJ2-7, with 9 bases matching TRBD1. This CDR3 is built from 14 residues. V was pared by 3 bases and J by 3 bases, with 3 bases of the junction left unmatched. CDR1 and CDR2 from the germline V gene are SGHDN and FVKESK.

The chain combines TRBV12-5 with TRBJ2-2; 13 bases fit TRBD2. From germline, CDR1 is LGHNT and CDR2 FRNRAP. Losses at the gene ends were 0 bases for V and 3 bases for J; bases not matched to a gene: 16. This CDR3 comprises 22 residues. The CDR3 protein is CASGLVLRPTLAGGRYTGELFF. DNA of the CDR3: TGTGCTAGTGGTTTGGTACTACGGCCTACACTAGCGGGGGGGCGGTACACCGGGGAGCTGTTTTTT. Filled out from reference TRBV12-5 and TRBJ2-2, the complete variable domain reads DARVTQTPRHKVTEMGQEVTMRCQPILGHNTVFWYRQTMMQGLELLAYFRNRAPLDDSGMPKDRFSAEMPDATLATLKIQPSEPRDSAVYFCASGLVLRPTLAGGRYTGELFFGEGSRLTVL.

In DNA, the CDR3 is TGTGCCAGCAGTAAATATTCAGGGGTGGCTGAAGCTTTCTTT. Its translation is CASSKYSGVAEAFF. This chain joins TRBV7-2 and TRBJ1-1, with D possibly TRBD1 on 6 matching bases. This CDR3 is 14 amino acids long. Germline values: CDR1 SGHTA, CDR2 FQGNSA. With 6 bases removed from V and 6 bases from J, the gap between germline ends came to 17 bases. Looking up the rest from reference TRBV7-2 and TRBJ1-1 gives the full variable domain: GAGVSQSPSNKVTEKGKDVELRCDPISGHTALYWYRQSLGQGLEFLIYFQGNSAPDKSGLPSDRFSAERTGGSVSTLTIQRTQQEDSAVYLCASSKYSGVAEAFFGQGTRLTVV.

In this sample, this clone turned up once. The chain combines TRBV7-9 with TRBJ1-2; possible D gene TRBD1, 6 bases. V dropped 4 bases and J dropped 2 bases, with 14 bases sitting between them. This CDR3 contains 15 residues. From germline, CDR1 is SEHNR and CDR2 FQNEAQ (reference sequence). CDR3 nucleotides: TGTGCCAGCAGCTCCACACGGGGGGCGAACTATGGCTACACCTTC. Its translation: CASSSTRGANYGYTF.

The chain carries TRBV18 and TRBJ2-3; 10 bases match TRBD1. The CDR3 has 13 amino acids. Germline CDR1 and CDR2: KGHSH and LQKENI. V lost 8 bases and J lost 6; bases outside the gene matches: 5. The CDR3, as DNA: TGTGCCAGCGGCCCGGGACAGGGGGATACGCAGTATTTT. Its protein is CASGPGQGDTQYF.

Here the CDR3 DNA reads TGTGCCAGCAGCTTAAACAGGGCGAACACTGAAGCTTTCTTT. It encodes CASSLNRANTEAFF. The J gene is TRBJ1-1, the V gene TRBV13, with a weak D call TRBD1 (6 bases). V was shortened by 2 bases and J by 1 base, with 8 bases between the two germline ends. The germline V gene has CDR1 PRHDT and CDR2 FYEKMQ (reference sequence). The CDR3 consists of 14 residues.

The chain combines TRBV5-1 with TRBJ2-7, with 9 bases matching TRBD1. This CDR3 is 14 amino acids long. Germline V gene sequence: CDR1 SGHRS, CDR2 YFSETQ. V shed 4 bases, J shed 4 bases, and the junction held 6 bases outside the gene matches. The CDR3 sequence is CASSIQGATYEQYF. In DNA form, the CDR3 reads TGCGCCAGCAGCATACAGGGGGCGACTTACGAGCAGTACTTC.